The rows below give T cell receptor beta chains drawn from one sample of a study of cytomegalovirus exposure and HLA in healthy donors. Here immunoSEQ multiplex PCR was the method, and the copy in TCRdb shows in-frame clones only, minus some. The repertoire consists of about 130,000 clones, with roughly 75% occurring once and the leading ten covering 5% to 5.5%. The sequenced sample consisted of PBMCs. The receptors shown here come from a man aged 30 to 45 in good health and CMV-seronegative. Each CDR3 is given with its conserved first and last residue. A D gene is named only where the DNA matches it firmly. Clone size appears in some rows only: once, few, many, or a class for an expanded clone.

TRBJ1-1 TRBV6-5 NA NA TGTGCCAGCAGTTACTCGACATCGAACACTGAAGCTTTCTTT CASSYSTSNTEAFF
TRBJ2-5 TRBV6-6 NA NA TGTGCCAGCAGTTACGCGGATCAAGAGACCCAGTACTTC CASSYADQETQYF
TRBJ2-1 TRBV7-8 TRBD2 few TGTGCCAGCAGCTTAGTTCGTTTTAGCGGGATCTCAAGATCCTACAATGAGCAGTTCTTC CASSLVRFSGISRSYNEQFF
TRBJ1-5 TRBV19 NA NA TGTGCCAGTAGTATAGCCTACAGGGTCGGGGGCAATCAGCCCCAGCATTTT CASSIAYRVGGNQPQHF
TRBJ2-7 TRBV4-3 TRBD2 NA TGCGCCAGCAGCCAAGGGACTAGTTCCTACGAGCAGTACTTC CASSQGTSSYEQYF
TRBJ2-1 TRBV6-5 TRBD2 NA TGTGCCAGCAGGACGGGACTAGCGGTATACAATGAGCAGTTCTTC CASRTGLAVYNEQFF
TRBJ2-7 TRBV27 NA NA TGTGCCACCTCAGCGGATCGGAGGTACGAGCAGTACTTC CATSADRRYEQYF
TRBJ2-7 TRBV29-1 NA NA TGCAGCGTTGACAGGGCCGGGGAGCAGTACTTC CSVDRAGEQYF
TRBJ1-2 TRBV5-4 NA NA TGTGCCAGCAGCTTCCAGGCATGGGGCTACACCTTC CASSFQAWGYTF
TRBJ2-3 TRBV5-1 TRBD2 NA TGCGCCAGCAGCTTGGAGGGTACTAGCGGGATTCCTAGCACAGATACGCAGTATTTT CASSLEGTSGIPSTDTQYF
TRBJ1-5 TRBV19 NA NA TGTGCCAGTGGAGTCAAACTTAGCAATCAGCCCCAGCATTTT CASGVKLSNQPQHF
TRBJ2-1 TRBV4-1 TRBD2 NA TGCGCCAGCAGCCAGGGACTAGCGGGATACAATGAGCAGTTCTTC CASSQGLAGYNEQFF
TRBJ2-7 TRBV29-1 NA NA TGCAGCGTGACGGGGAACTACGAGCAGTACTTC CSVTGNYEQYF
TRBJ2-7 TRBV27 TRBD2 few TGTGCCAGCAGCACCTCAGCGGGGGACTCCTACGAGCAGTACTTC CASSTSAGDSYEQYF
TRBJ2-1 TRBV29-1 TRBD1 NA TGCAGCGTGCAAGGGACAGGGGCCCTCAATGAGCAGTTCTTC CSVQGTGALNEQFF
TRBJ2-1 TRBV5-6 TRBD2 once TGTGCCAGCAGCGCCCTAGCGGGTACATCCTACAATGAGCAGTTCTTC CASSALAGTSYNEQFF
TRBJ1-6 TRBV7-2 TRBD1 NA TGTGCCAGCAGCTTAAGACCGGGGACAGAGGGTTCACCCCTCCACTTT CASSLRPGTEGSPLHF
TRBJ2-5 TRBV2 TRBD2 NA TGTGCCAGCAGTGATTTTGCGGGGGGAACCCCAGAGACCCAGTACTTC CASSDFAGGTPETQYF
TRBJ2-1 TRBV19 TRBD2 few TGTGCCAGTAGACTAGCGGGAGCGAATGAGCAGTTCTTC CASRLAGANEQFF
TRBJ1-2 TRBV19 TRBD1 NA TGTGCCAGTAGTATAGTCCACAGGGGAAGGGATGGCTACACCTTC CASSIVHRGRDGYTF
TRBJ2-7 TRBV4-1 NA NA TGCGCCAGCAGCCAAGATGGTCAGCAGGCCTACGAGCAGTACTTC CASSQDGQQAYEQYF
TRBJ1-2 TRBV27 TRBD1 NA TGTGCCAGCAGGGGGACAGGGGGTCTTAATGGCTACACCTTC CASRGTGGLNGYTF
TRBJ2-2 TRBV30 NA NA TGTGCCTGGAGGACAGGACCCAACACCGGGGAGCTGTTTTTT CAWRTGPNTGELFF
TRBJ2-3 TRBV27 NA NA TGTGCCAGCACCGTTGGCACAGATACGCAGTATTTT CASTVGTDTQYF
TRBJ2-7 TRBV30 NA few TGTGCCTGGATACTGGTCCGGAGGGACTACGAGCAGTACTTC CAWILVRRDYEQYF
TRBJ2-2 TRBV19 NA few TGTGCCAGTACGCACAGGGTAACCGGGGAGCTGTTTTTT CASTHRVTGELFF
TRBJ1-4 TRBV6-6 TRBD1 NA TGTGCCAGCAGGTTACGACAGGGGGCTTATGAAAAACTGTTTTTT CASRLRQGAYEKLFF
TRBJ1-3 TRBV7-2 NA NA TGTGCCAGCAGCTTAGCGGGGGCCAGGAACACCATATATTTT CASSLAGARNTIYF
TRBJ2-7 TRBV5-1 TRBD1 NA TGCGCCAGCAGGGACAGGGGGCAAGGGGACTACGAGCAGTACTTC CASRDRGQGDYEQYF
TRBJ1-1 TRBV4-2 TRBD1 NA TGTGCCAGTAACAGGGGGGACTCTGAAGCTTTCTTT CASNRGDSEAFF
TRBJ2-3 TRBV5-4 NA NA TGTGCCAGCAGCTTGAGGAGAGAGCCACGCACAGATACGCAGTATTTT CASSLRREPRTDTQYF
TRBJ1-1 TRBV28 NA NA TGTGCCAGCAGTCCATATATACAAGGGGCAGAGGAAACTGAAGCTTTCTTT CASSPYIQGAEETEAFF